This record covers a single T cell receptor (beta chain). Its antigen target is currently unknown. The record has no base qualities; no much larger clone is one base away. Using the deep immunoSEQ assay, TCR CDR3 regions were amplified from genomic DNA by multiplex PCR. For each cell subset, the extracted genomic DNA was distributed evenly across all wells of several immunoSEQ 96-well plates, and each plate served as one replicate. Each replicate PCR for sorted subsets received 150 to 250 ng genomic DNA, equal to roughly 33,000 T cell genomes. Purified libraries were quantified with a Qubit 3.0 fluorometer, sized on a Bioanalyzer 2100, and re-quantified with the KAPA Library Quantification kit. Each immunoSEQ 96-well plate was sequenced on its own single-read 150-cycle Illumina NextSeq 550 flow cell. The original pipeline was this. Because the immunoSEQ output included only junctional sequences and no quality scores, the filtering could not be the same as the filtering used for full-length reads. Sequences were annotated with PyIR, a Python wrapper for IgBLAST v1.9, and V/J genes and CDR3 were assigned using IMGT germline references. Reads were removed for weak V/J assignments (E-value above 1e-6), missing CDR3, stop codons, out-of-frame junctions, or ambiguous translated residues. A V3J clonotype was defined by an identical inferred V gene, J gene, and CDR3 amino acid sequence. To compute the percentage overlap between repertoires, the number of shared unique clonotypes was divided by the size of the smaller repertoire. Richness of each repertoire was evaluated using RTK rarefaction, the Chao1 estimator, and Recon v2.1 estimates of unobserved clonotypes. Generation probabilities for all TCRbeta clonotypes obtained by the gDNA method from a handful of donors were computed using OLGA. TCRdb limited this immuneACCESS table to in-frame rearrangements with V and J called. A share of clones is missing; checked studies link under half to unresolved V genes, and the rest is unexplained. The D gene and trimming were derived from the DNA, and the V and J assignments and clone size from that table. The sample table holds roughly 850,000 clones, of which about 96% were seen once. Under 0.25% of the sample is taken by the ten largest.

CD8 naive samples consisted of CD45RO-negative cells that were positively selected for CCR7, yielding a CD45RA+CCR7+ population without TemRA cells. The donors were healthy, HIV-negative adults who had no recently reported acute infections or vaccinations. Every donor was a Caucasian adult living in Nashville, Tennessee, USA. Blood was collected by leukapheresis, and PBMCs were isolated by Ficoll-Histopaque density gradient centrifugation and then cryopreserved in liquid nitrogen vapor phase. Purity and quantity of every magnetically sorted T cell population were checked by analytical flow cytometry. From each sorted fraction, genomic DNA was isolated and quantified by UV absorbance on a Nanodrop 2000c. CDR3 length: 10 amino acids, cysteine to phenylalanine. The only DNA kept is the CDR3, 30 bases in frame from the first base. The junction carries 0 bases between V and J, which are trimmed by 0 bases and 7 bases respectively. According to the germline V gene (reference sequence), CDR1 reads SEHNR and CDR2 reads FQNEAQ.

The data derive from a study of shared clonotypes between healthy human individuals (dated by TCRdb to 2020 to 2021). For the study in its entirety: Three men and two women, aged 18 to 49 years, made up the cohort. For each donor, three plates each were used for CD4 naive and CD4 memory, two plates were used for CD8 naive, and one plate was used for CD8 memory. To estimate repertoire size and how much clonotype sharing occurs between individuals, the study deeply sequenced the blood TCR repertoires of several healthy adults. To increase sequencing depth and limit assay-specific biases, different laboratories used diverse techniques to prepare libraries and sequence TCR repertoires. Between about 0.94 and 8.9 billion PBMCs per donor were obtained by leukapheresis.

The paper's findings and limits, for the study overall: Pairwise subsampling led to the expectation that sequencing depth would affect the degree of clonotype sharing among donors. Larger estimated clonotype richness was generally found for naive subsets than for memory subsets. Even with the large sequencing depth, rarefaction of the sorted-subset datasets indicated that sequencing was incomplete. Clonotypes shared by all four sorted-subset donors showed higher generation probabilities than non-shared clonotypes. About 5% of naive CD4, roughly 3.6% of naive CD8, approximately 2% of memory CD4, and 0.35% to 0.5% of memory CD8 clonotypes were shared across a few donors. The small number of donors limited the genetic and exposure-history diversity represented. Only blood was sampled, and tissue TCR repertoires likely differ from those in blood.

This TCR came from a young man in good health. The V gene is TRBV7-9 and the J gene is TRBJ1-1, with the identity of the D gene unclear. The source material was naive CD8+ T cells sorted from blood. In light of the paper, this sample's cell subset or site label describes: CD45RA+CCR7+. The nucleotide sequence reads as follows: TGTGCCAGCAGCTTAGCTGAAGCTTTCTTT. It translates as CASSLAEAFF.